These 5 T cell receptor beta chains were all obtained from the same sample, sequenced in a study of T cells in Graves' hyperthyroidism and ophthalmopathy. Amplification of TCR beta CDR3 regions was performed using RNA transcripts as template. The TCR CDR3 was amplified in a first-round RT-PCR using the HTBI primer set. Each CDR3 protein is one row after TCRdb ran MiXCR on the multiplex PCR reads. Of about 26,000 distinct CDR3 sequences detected, around 40% appear once; the ten largest clones hold about 9.3%. The sample was blood. All receptors come from a woman aged 30 to 39 with Graves' hyperthyroidism.

This clonotype occurred many times. A much more abundant neighbour one base away suggests this may be a read error. The chain joins TRBV20-1 to TRBJ2-3; D may be TRBD1 (6 bases). V dropped 2 bases and J dropped 5 bases, with 11 bases sitting between them. Germline V gene sequence: CDR1 DFQATT, CDR2 SNEGSKA (reference sequence). The CDR3 runs to 13 residues. The CDR3 here is CSARLGAGDTQYF. CDR3 coding DNA: TGCAGTGCTAGACTGGGGGCCGGAGATACGCAGTATTTT.

CDR3 bases: TGTGCCAGTAGTAGTTGGGGCATGGGCAATCAGCCCCAGCATTTT. As protein: CASSSWGMGNQPQHF. This chain uses TRBV19 with TRBJ1-5; a possible D gene is TRBD1 (5 bases). Germline V CDR1 and CDR2: LNHDA, SQIVND (reference sequence). The CDR3 sequence is 15 residues long. Trimming removed 4 bases at V and 2 bases at J, with 12 bases between.

This clonotype came up once. The CDR3 loop reads CDREFSGNEQFF. The DNA for the CDR3 is TGTGACCGGGAGTTCTCTGGCAATGAGCAGTTCTTC. This chain uses TRBV10-3 with TRBJ2-1; D perhaps matches TRBD2 (6 bases). Per the germline V gene, CDR1 is ENHRY and CDR2 is SYGVKD. The CDR3 sequence is 12 residues long.

This chain links TRBV7-2 with TRBJ2-2; D uncertain. The CDR3 runs 12 residues. Deletions cut 4 bases from V and 3 bases from J, with 3 bases between. The V gene's germline CDR1 is SGHTA and CDR2 FQGNSA. In DNA form, the CDR3 reads TGTGCCAGCAGCTGGGACACCGGGGAGCTGTTTTTT. Its protein is CASSWDTGELFF.

This clonotype is termed medium-sized. The gene calls are TRBV20-1 and TRBJ1-6, with D maybe TRBD1 (5 bases). Germline loops: CDR1 DFQATT, CDR2 SNEGSKA (reference sequence). Trimming removed 6 bases from V and 7 bases from J, with 19 bases in between. This CDR3 is built from 15 residues. The CDR3 spells CSAHVGGAGNSPLHF. The CDR3 DNA is TGCAGTGCCCACGTGGGTGGGGCCGGGAATTCACCCCTCCACTTT.